This passage covers 18 T cell receptor beta chains from one sample sequenced in a study of T cells after yellow fever vaccination. TCRdb passed the 5' RACE reads through MiXCR, listing each CDR3 protein once. Seen here are 300,000 to 400,000 distinct CDR3 sequences, about 6.2% observed once, and the top ten hold about 15%. The sequences come from PBMCs, collected 5 days after the yellow fever booster vaccination. Receptors were obtained from a young man who received the YFV17D yellow fever vaccine.

This clonotype occurred many times. The CDR3: CASSQPQAGPTYEQYF. The CDR3 nucleotides are TGTGCCAGCAGTCAACCCCAAGCGGGCCCTACTTACGAGCAGTACTTC. This chain connects TRBV28 to TRBJ2-7; tentatively, D is TRBD2 (6 bases). The CDR3 is 16 residues long. The V and J ends lost 5 bases and 4 bases respectively, with 21 bases between them. Germline-derived CDR1 and CDR2 are MDHEN and SYDVKM.

The table lists this clonotype with a few counts. The rearrangement joins TRBV7-2 to TRBJ2-5, with 7 bases that match TRBD2. The germline V gene encodes CDR1 SGHTA and CDR2 FQGNSA. Trimming took 8 bases from V and 5 from J; bases not matched to a gene: 14. This CDR3 has 15 amino acids. The CDR3 DNA follows: TGTGCCAGCCGGAAGGCGGGGAGGGCCTTGGAGACCCAGTACTTC. It yields the protein CASRKAGRALETQYF.

This clonotype was found many times. V usage is TRBV5-5 and J usage is TRBJ2-7; D gene ambiguous. The germline CDR1 and CDR2 sequences are SGHKS and YYEKEE (reference sequence). CDR3 length equals 14 residues. The germline V and J ends were trimmed by 4 bases and 0 bases, with 11 bases remaining between them. The CDR3 bases are TGTGCCAGCAGCATCAATTGGAACTCCTACGAGCAGTACTTC. This sequence encodes CASSINWNSYEQYF.

This clonotype was counted between two and nine times. V is TRBV7-6 and J is TRBJ2-1, with 10 nucleotides matching TRBD2. The germline V gene encodes CDR1 SGHVS and CDR2 FNYEAQ. After removal of 4 bases from V and 7 bases from J, the junction contained 13 bases not matched to a gene. The CDR3 has 17 amino acids. The CDR3 region is CASSSQSSGRKSNEQFF. The CDR3 bases are TGTGCCAGCAGCTCCCAATCTAGCGGGAGAAAGAGTAATGAGCAGTTCTTC.

V usage is TRBV6-5 and J usage is TRBJ2-1; TRBD1 might be the D (6 bases). V gave up 5 bases and J gave up 4 bases, with 15 bases separating them. From germline, CDR1 is MNHEY and CDR2 SVGAGI. CDR3 length: 15 amino acids. CDR3 region: CASSNREMGYNEQFF. Written as DNA, the CDR3 is TGTGCCAGCAGTAACAGGGAGATGGGTTACAATGAGCAGTTCTTC.

Only one count was recorded for this clonotype. The rearrangement links TRBV18 to TRBJ2-7, with 12 bases identical to TRBD2. Germline loops: CDR1 KGHSH, CDR2 LQKENI. Trimming cost V 0 bases and J 0 bases; bases outside gene matches: 3. The CDR3 loop spans 17 amino acids. The CDR3 reads CASSPPLAGGSSYEQYF. CDR3 coding DNA: TGTGCCAGCTCACCACCCCTAGCGGGAGGGAGCTCCTACGAGCAGTACTTC.

V gene TRBV7-8 combines with J gene TRBJ2-2, with TRBD2 matching 9 bases. Germline V lookup: CDR1 SGHVS, CDR2 FQNEAQ. The length of the CDR3 is 19 residues. V trimming: 0 bases; J trimming: 1 base; junction bases outside the gene matches: 9. The CDR3 DNA follows: TGTGCCAGCAGCTTAGCCCCACTGACTAGCGGACTGAACACCGGGGAGCTGTTTTTT. It codes for CASSLAPLTSGLNTGELFF.

The chain couples TRBV19 to TRBJ2-1, with D possibly called TRBD1 or TRBD2 (6 bases each). The CDR3 is made up of 14 amino acids. Germline V gives CDR1 LNHDA, CDR2 SQIVND (reference sequence). V lost 6 bases and J lost 7, with 16 bases in between. The CDR3 DNA reads as TGTGCCAGTAGAGTCTCAGGGGCGGGAAATGAGCAGTTCTTC. It yields the protein CASRVSGAGNEQFF.

In this sample, this clonotype turned up many times. This chain connects TRBV20-1 to TRBJ2-7; TRBD2 might be the D (6 bases). The ends were cut back, 3 bases at V and 4 bases at J, with 19 bases in the middle. Germline V gene data show CDR1 as DFQATT and CDR2 as SNEGSKA (reference sequence). The CDR3 is 15 amino acids. Written as DNA, the CDR3 is TGCAGTGCTAGCTTGCGGGCGGGATGGGAATACGAGCAGTACTTC. It yields the protein CSASLRAGWEYEQYF.

The table lists this clonotype with a few counts. The J gene is TRBJ1-6, the V gene TRBV6-1, with D tentatively TRBD1 (6 bases). Germline V gives CDR1 MNHNS, CDR2 SASEGT. The CDR3 sequence is 13 residues long. V was pared by 7 bases and J by 6 bases, with 10 bases between. The CDR3 protein is CASNQGSNSPLHF. Written as DNA, the CDR3 is TGTGCCAGCAATCAGGGGAGTAATTCACCCCTCCACTTT.

This clonotype was observed at least ten times. The chain uses TRBV12-3 or TRBV12-4 and TRBJ1-3, with D possibly TRBD1 on 5 matching bases. The CDR3 sequence is 13 residues long. V was trimmed by 8 bases and J by 4 bases, leaving 12 bases between them. The CDR3 loop is CASVARGGNTIYF. The CDR3 coding sequence is TGTGCCAGCGTCGCTCGGGGCGGAAACACCATATATTTT.

The rearrangement links TRBV19 to TRBJ1-2; D may be TRBD1 (5 bases). The ends were cut back, 6 bases at V and 1 base at J, with 9 bases in the middle. Germline V CDR1 and CDR2: LNHDA, SQIVND (reference sequence). This CDR3 has 13 residues. Here the CDR3 DNA reads TGTGCCAGTAGGACCAGGGTTAACTATGGCTACACCTTC. Amino acid sequence: CASRTRVNYGYTF.

The CDR3 loop is CASSLGGTSGNTIYF. CDR3 DNA: TGTGCCAGCAGCTTAGGAGGGACATCAGGAAACACCATATATTTT. The chain carries TRBV11-3 and TRBJ1-3, with D tentatively TRBD1 (6 bases). The V gene's germline CDR1 is SGHNT and CDR2 YENEEA. The CDR3 has 15 residues. V shed 1 base and J shed 4 bases, with 11 bases lying between them.

Comments on this clonotype: At one of its ends the junction is not consistent with the germline gene, which may arise from a read error. The chain employs TRBV7-9 and TRBJ2-1, with TRBD2 identical over 9 bases. Germline CDR1 SEHNR, CDR2 FQNEAQ (reference sequence). This CDR3 has 15 amino acids. CDR3 loop: CAGSPRGLAYNEQFF. In DNA, the CDR3 is TGTGCCGGCAGCCCGCGGGGACTAGCTTACAATGAGCAGTTCTTC.

V usage is TRBV21-1 and J usage is TRBJ2-7; whether TRBD2, the table's D call, matches the DNA was not checked. TRBV21-1 is tagged as a pseudogene. This CDR3 contains 15 residues. CDR3 DNA sequence: TGTGCCAGCAGGGGAAGCCGGGACTCATCCTACGAGCAGTACTTC. It specifies CASRGSRDSSYEQYF.

The rearrangement links TRBV11-2 to TRBJ2-7; D ambiguous. The ends were cut back, 0 bases at V and 3 bases at J, with 6 bases in the middle. This CDR3 has 13 residues. The germline V gene encodes CDR1 SGHAT and CDR2 FQNNGV. In DNA, the CDR3 is TGTGCCAGCAGCTTAGATCTTGGCTACGAGCAGTACTTC. Encoded protein: CASSLDLGYEQYF.

This clonotype was recorded many times. The rearrangement joins TRBV7-2 to TRBJ2-2, with 8 positions matching TRBD2. V lost 5 bases and J lost 4; bases outside the gene matches: 6. The CDR3 spans 15 residues. The germline CDR1 and CDR2 sequences are SGHTA and FQGNSA. The CDR3 bases are TGTGCCAGCAGCCGGAGCGGGAGAGGCACCGGGGAGCTGTTTTTT. Translating gives CASSRSGRGTGELFF.

This chain connects TRBV15 to TRBJ2-3; D ambiguous. This CDR3 is built from 15 residues. Per germline, CDR1 LNHNV and CDR2 YYDKDF (reference sequence). Trimming removed 0 bases at V and 6 bases at J, with 13 bases between. The CDR3 reads CATSRDLGPNDTQYF. The CDR3 DNA reads TGTGCCACCAGCAGAGATCTCGGACCAAACGATACGCAGTATTTT.